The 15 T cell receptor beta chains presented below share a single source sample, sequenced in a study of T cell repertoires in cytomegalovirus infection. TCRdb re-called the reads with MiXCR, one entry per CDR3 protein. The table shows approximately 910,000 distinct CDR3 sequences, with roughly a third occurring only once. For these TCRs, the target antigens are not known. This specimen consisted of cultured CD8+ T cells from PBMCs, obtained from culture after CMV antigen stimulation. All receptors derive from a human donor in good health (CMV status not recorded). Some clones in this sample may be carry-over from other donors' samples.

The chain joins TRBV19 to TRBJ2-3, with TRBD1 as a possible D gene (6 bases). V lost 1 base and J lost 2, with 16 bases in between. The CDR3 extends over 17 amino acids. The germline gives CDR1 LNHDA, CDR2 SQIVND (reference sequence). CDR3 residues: CASSIGERTGYTDTQYF. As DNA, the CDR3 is TGTGCCAGTAGTATAGGGGAACGAACAGGGTACACAGATACGCAGTATTTT.

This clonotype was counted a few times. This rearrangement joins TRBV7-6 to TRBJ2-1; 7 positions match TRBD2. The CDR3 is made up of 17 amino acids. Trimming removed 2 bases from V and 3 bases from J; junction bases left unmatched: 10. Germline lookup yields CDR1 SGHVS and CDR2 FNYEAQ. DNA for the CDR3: TGTGCCAGCAGCTTACTCTTGGGGGGGGGAAACTACAATGAGCAGTTCTTC. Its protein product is CASSLLLGGGNYNEQFF.

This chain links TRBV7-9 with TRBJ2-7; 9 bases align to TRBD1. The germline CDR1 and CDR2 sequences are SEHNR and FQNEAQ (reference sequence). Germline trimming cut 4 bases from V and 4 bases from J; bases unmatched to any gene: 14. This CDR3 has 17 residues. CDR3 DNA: TGTGCCAGCAGCTCGCCAGGTGGGGGACAGGGTTCGTACGAGCAGTACTTC. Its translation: CASSSPGGGQGSYEQYF.

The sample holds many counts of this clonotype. In nucleotides, the CDR3 is TGTGCCAGCAGCTCCGACGACGGGCGAGTCTCACCCCTCCACTTT. Amino acids: CASSSDDGRVSPLHF. The rearrangement joins TRBV7-2 to TRBJ1-6, with no clear D. Germline V CDR1 and CDR2: SGHTA, FQGNSA. Trimming left V 4 bases short and J 10 bases short, with 17 bases between. This CDR3 comprises 15 residues.

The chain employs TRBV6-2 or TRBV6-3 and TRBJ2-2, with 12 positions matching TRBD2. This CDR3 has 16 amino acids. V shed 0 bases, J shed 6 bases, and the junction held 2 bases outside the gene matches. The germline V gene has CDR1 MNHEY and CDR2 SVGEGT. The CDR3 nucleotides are TGTGCCAGCAGTTACTCGACTAGCGGGGGTTCCGGGGAGCTGTTTTTT. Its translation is CASSYSTSGGSGELFF.

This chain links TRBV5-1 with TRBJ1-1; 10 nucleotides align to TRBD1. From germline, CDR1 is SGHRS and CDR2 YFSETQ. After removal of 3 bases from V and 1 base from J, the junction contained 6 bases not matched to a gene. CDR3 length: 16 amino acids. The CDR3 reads CASSWSRDRGNTEAFF. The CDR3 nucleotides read TGCGCCAGCAGCTGGAGCCGGGACAGGGGGAACACTGAAGCTTTCTTT.

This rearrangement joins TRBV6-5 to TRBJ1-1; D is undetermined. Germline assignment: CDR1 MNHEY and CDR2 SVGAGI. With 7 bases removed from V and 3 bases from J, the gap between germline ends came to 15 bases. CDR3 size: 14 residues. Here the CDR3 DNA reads TGTGCCAGCAAGTTGGGCCCTGGGGACACTGAAGCTTTCTTT. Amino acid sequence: CASKLGPGDTEAFF.

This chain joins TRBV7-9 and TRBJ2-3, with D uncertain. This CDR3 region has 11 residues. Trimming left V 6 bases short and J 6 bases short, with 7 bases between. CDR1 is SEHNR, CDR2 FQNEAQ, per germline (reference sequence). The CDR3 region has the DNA TGTGCCAGCAGGGATAGGGATACGCAGTATTTT. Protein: CASRDRDTQYF.

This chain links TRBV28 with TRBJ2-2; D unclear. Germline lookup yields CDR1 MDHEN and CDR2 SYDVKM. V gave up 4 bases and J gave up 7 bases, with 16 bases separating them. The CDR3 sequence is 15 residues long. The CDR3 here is CASSSATKVIGELFF. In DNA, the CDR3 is TGTGCCAGCAGTTCCGCTACAAAGGTGATCGGGGAGCTGTTTTTT. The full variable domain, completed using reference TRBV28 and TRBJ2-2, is DVKVTQSSRYLVKRTGEKVFLECVQDMDHENMFWYRQDPGLGLRLIYFSYDVKMKEKGDIPEGYSVSREKKERFSLILESASTNQTSMYLCASSSATKVIGELFFGEGSRLTVL.

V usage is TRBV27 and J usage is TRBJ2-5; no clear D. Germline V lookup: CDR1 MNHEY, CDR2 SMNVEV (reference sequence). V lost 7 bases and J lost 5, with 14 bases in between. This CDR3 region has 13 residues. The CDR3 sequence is CASMDGEGETQYF. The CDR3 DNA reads TGTGCCAGCATGGATGGTGAAGGTGAGACCCAGTACTTC.

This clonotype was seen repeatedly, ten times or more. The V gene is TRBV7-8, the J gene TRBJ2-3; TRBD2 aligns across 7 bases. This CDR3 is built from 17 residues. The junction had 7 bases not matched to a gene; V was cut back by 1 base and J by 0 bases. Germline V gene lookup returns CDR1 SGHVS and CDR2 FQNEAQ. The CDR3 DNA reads TGTGCCAGCAGCTTAGGCGGGGGAGAACCTAGCACAGATACGCAGTATTTT. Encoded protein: CASSLGGGEPSTDTQYF.

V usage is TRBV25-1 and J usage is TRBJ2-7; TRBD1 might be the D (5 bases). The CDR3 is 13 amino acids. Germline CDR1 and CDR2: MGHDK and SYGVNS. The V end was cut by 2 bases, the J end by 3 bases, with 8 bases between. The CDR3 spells CASSERGFYEQYF. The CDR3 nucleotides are TGTGCCAGCAGTGAAAGGGGCTTCTACGAGCAGTACTTC.

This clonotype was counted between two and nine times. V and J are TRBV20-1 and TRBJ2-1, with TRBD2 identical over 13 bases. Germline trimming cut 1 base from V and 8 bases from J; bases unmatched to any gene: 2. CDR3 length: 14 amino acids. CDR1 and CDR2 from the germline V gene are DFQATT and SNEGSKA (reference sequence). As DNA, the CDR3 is TGCAGTGCTAGAGCACTAGCGGGGGGGCATGAGCAGTTCTTC. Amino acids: CSARALAGGHEQFF.

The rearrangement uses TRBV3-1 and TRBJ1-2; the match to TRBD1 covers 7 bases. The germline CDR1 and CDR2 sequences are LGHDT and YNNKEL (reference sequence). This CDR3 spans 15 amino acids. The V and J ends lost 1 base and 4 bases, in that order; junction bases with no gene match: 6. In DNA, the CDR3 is TGTGCCAGCAGCCAAGGACAGGGATCGGGCTATGGCTACACCTTC. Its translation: CASSQGQGSGYGYTF. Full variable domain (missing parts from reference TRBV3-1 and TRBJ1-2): DTAVSQTPKYLVTQMGNDKSIKCEQNLGHDTMYWYKQDSKKFLKIMFSYNNKELIINETVPNRFSPKSPDKAHLNLHINSLELGDSAVYFCASSQGQGSGYGYTFGSGTRLTVV.

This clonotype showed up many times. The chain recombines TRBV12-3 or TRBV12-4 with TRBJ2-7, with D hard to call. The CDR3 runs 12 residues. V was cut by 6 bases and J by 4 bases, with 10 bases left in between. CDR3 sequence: CASSPSAYEQYF. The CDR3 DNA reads TGTGCCAGCAGCCCTTCGGCGTACGAGCAGTACTTC.